Shown below are 9 T cell receptor beta chains from a single sample sequenced in a study of human thymus T cells (dated by TCRdb to the early 2020s). Thymus tissue was collected as surgical resects that were removed during corrective cardiac surgery. Library preparation was by the immunoSEQ multiplex PCR assay. The source is immuneACCESS, and TCRdb retained only in-frame sequences with V and J called. Part of the clones is not carried over; for the studies checked, unresolved V genes explain less than half of this, and the remainder is unexplained. Across this sample there are some 120,000 clones, with around 94% seen only once. The ten largest clones add up to around 0.025% of the sample. Specimen: thymus tissue. The source of these receptors is a boy in the first two years of life with a congenital heart defect but otherwise immunologically healthy.

The chain joins TRBV5-8 to TRBJ2-3; D is unresolved. CDR3 length equals 16 residues. V was trimmed by 5 bases and J by 0 bases, leaving 16 bases between them. Germline V CDR1 and CDR2: SGHTS, YDEGEE. The CDR3 sequence: CASRFLLGKSTDTQYF. As DNA, the CDR3 is TGTGCCAGCAGGTTCCTTTTGGGCAAAAGCACAGATACGCAGTATTTT.

The chain is built from TRBV7-9 and TRBJ2-2; no definite D call. This CDR3 is 11 amino acids long. Per germline, CDR1 SEHNR and CDR2 FQNEAQ (reference sequence). V lost 5 bases and J lost 9, with 7 bases in between. Here the CDR3 reads CASSLTWELFF. Here the CDR3 DNA reads TGTGCCAGCAGCCTGACCTGGGAGCTGTTTTTT.

The V and J genes are TRBV4-2 and TRBJ1-2; 7 nucleotides match TRBD1. The germline CDR1 and CDR2 sequences are LGHNA and YNFKEQ. The length of the CDR3 is 17 residues. Losses at the gene ends were 0 bases for V and 3 bases for J; bases not matched to a gene: 10. The CDR3 DNA reads as TGTGCCAGCAGCCAAGAGCTGAGGGAGGGGGCGGACTATGGCTACACCTTC. It specifies CASSQELREGADYGYTF.

The count of this clone is one. The chain employs TRBV6-1 and TRBJ2-7; 11 bases are shared with TRBD1. Germline assignment: CDR1 MNHNS and CDR2 SASEGT. The junction had 9 bases not matched to a gene; V was cut back by 1 base and J by 1 base. This CDR3 contains 18 residues. CDR3 in DNA: TGTGCCAGCAGTGAAGGGGGACCGGGACAGGGGGTTTCCTACGAGCAGTACTTC. Translated, it gives CASSEGGPGQGVSYEQYF.

The chain combines TRBV2 with TRBJ2-7; 8 bases line up with TRBD2. The CDR3 is 16 residues long. The trim removed 4 bases at V and 1 base at J, leaving 9 bases unmatched. The germline V gene has CDR1 SNHLY and CDR2 FYNNEI. In nucleotides, the CDR3 is TGTGCCAGCAGTGCCCTCGCCGGGGGGGGTTCCTACGAGCAGTACTTC. Its translation: CASSALAGGGSYEQYF.

V is TRBV12-5 and J is TRBJ1-1; weak D call: TRBD1 (5 bases). CDR3 length equals 16 residues. Looked up from germline, CDR1 is LGHNT and CDR2 is FRNRAP. Trimming shortened V by 0 bases and J by 3 bases, and 14 bases separated the two germline ends. This CDR3 reads CASGLVRWGYDTEAFF. The CDR3 nucleotides read TGTGCTAGTGGTTTGGTACGGTGGGGGTACGACACTGAAGCTTTCTTT. Based on the CDR3 plus reference TRBV12-5 and TRBJ1-1, the full variable domain is DARVTQTPRHKVTEMGQEVTMRCQPILGHNTVFWYRQTMMQGLELLAYFRNRAPLDDSGMPKDRFSAEMPDATLATLKIQPSEPRDSAVYFCASGLVRWGYDTEAFFGQGTRLTVV.

V is TRBV5-3 and J is TRBJ2-6; TRBD1 aligns across 11 bases. TRBV5-3 has ORF status, its function being uncertain. The CDR3 totals 19 residues. With V trimmed by 2 bases and J by 0 bases, 7 bases remained unmatched. The CDR3 nucleotides are TGTGCCAGAAGCTTCGCTCCCGGGACAGGGGGCTCTGGGGCCAACGTCCTGACTTTC. This translates into CARSFAPGTGGSGANVLTF.

This clone appeared a single time. The same CDR3 can be traced to other DNA sequences in this sample. The rearrangement uses TRBV9 and TRBJ2-2; D not resolved. Germline V lookup: CDR1 SGDLS, CDR2 YYNGEE. The CDR3 loop spans 12 amino acids. V was clipped by 3 bases and J by 2 bases, with 2 bases between them. The CDR3 sequence is CASSGNTGELFF. In nucleotides, the CDR3 is TGTGCCAGCAGCGGCAACACCGGGGAGCTGTTTTTT. The complete variable domain, with remaining parts taken from reference TRBV9 and TRBJ2-2, reads DSGVTQTPKHLITATGQRVTLRCSPRSGDLSVYWYQQSLDQGLQFLIQYYNGEERAKGNILERFSAQQFPDLHSELNLSSLELGDSALYFCASSGNTGELFFGEGSRLTVL.

This clone was detected only once. This rearrangement joins TRBV4-1 to TRBJ2-5; the match to TRBD2 covers 14 bases. CDR1 is MGHRA, CDR2 YSYEKL, per germline. This CDR3 is 17 amino acids long. Losses at the gene ends were 4 bases for V and 1 base for J; bases not matched to a gene: 5. CDR3 residues: CASSRVTSGGAQETQYF. The CDR3 DNA is TGCGCCAGCAGCCGCGTGACTAGCGGGGGGGCCCAAGAGACCCAGTACTTC.